This T cell receptor beta chain emerged from a study of blood T cell repertoires in COVID-19 (dated by TCRdb to 2018 to 2020). About the full investigation: Samples from collaborators originated in the United States, Italy and Spain and spanned both the acute and convalescent phases of COVID-19. Where available, HLA class I and class II types were taken from metadata supplied by the sample provider and were not determined by assay-based typing. Subjects who had been exposed to COVID-19, were actively infected with it, or had recovered from it provided the deeply sampled blood TCRbeta repertoires that made up the dataset. The samples were drawn from the first 160 participants of the ongoing ImmuneRACE study and from more than 1,000 subjects provided by 6 global collaborators. The repertoires were made available in a free public database intended to serve as a resource for research on the immune response to SARS-CoV-2. The sample metadata nearly always contained a de-identified subject ID, COVID-19 status, age in years and sex. The material from the prospective study consisted of cDNA or gDNA derived from T cells, B-cell-depleted T cells, or PBMCs.

The collaborating institutions used their own protocols to collect whole blood in K2EDTA tubes. Collaborator samples were shipped for TCRbeta analysis as frozen whole blood, isolated PBMCs, or DNA extracted from either sample type. On this clone itself: Its antigen is not yet known. No base quality information exists; no much larger clone differs at one position.

The CDR3 covers 20 residues, taking in both the cysteine and the phenylalanine. The only DNA kept is the CDR3, 60 bases in frame from the first base. CDR1 is given as MNHEY and CDR2 as SMNVEV, both from the germline V gene (reference sequence). V drops 2 bases and J drops 0 bases, leaving 20 bases in between. Study-wide conclusions, independent of this receptor: How much clinical and demographic metadata was included differed by source and by participant, and the metadata was provided uncurated.

TCRbeta CDR3 regions were amplified from genomic DNA by means of the immunoSEQ Assay, a bias-controlled multiplex PCR. The authors' analysis ran thus. The number of nucleated cells in each sample was estimated by amplification of reference gene primers within the assay. Sequence reads were collapsed and filtered to measure the absolute abundance of every unique TCRbeta CDR3 rearrangement. For each sample, productive Simpson clonality was calculated by taking the square root of Simpson's diversity index across productive rearrangements. TCRdb holds this immuneACCESS table with in-frame rearrangements only. Some clones are missing; in checked studies, unresolved V genes explain under half, and the rest has no known cause. V, J and clone size were drawn from that table, and D and trimming were deduced from the DNA. The sample table records about 56,000 clones; approximately 88% of these occur just once. The ten largest clones add up to around 18% of the sample.

The V gene is TRBV27 and the J gene is TRBJ1-6; the D segment could be TRBD1, given 6 matching bases. The sample comprised peripheral blood. The receptor was derived from a human donor in a cohort sampled during active COVID-19. The nucleotide sequence reads TGTGCCAGCAGTTTACCCCACGATGGAGACAGGAGCTCCTATAATTCACCCCTCCACTTT. Its protein reads: CASSLPHDGDRSSYNSPLHF.